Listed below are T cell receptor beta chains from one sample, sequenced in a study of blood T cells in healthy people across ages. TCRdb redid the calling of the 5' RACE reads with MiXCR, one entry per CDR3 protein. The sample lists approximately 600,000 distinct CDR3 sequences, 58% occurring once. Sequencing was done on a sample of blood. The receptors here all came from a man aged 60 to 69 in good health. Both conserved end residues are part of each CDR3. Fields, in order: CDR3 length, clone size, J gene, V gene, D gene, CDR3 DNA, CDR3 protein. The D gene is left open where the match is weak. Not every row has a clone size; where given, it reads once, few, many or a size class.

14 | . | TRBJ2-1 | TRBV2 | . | TGTGCCAGCCGAGAGCTACAGGGAATTGGGGAGCAGTTCTTC | CASRELQGIGEQFF
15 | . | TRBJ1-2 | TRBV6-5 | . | TGTGCCAGCAGTTACTCGCAGGGGACTAACTATGGCTACACCTTC | CASSYSQGTNYGYTF
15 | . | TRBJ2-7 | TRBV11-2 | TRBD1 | TGTGCCAGCAGCCCTTCGACAGGGTTCACCTACGAGCAGTACTTC | CASSPSTGFTYEQYF
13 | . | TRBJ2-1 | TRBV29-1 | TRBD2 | TGCAGCGAGAGACTAGCGGGGGGTAATGAGCAGTTCTTC | CSERLAGGNEQFF
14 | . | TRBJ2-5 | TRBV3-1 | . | TGTGCCAGCAGCCAAGTCCGGGGATCGGAGACCCAGTACTTC | CASSQVRGSETQYF
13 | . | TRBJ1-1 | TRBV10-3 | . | TGTGCCATCTCCGGAGGGGTGGACACTGAAGCTTTCTTT | CAISGGVDTEAFF
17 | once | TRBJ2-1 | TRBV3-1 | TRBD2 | TGTGCCAGCAGCCAGGCGGGTAGCGGGAGTCTAAACAATGAGCAGTTCTTC | CASSQAGSGSLNNEQFF
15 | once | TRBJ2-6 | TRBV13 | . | TGCGCCAGCAGCAGGTGGAGCTCTGGGGCCAACGTCCTGACTTTC | CASSRWSSGANVLTF
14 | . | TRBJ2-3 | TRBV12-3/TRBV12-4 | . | TGTGCCAGCAGTTTAGACCCGAGCACAGATACGCAGTATTTT | CASSLDPSTDTQYF
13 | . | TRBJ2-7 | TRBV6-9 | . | TGTGCCAGCAGTTATTGCAGTCCCTACGAGCAGTACTTC | CASSYCSPYEQYF
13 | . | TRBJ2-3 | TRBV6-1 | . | TGTGCCTCCCGGACGTCTACCACAGATACGCAGTATTTT | CASRTSTTDTQYF
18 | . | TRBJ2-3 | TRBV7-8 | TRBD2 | TGTGCCAGCAGCACCCCCGGGACTAGCGGGGGGACCACAGATACGCAGTATTTT | CASSTPGTSGGTTDTQYF
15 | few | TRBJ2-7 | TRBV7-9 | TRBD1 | TGTGCCAGCAGCTCGCGGACAGGGGGAGTAGACGAGCAGTACTTC | CASSSRTGGVDEQYF
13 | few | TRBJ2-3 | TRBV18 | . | TGTGCCAGCTCACGATTGAGCACAGATACGCAGTATTTT | CASSRLSTDTQYF
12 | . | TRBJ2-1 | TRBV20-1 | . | TGCAGTGCGGCCCTAGAATGGAATGGGCAGTTCTTC | CSAALEWNGQFF
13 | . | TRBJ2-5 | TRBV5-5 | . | TGTGCCAGCAGCTTTACCAGTCAAGAGACCCAGTACTTC | CASSFTSQETQYF
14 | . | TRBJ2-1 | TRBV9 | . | TGTGCCAGCAGCTCTAACACGGTCCCTCTTCGGCAGTTCTTC | CASSSNTVPLRQFF
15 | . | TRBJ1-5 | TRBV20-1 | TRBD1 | TGCAGTGCTCAACCGCCGGGACAGGGAGATCAGCCCCAGCATTTT | CSAQPPGQGDQPQHF
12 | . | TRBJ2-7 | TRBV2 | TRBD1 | TGTGCCAGCAGGCTCGGACAGGGCGAGCAGTACTTC | CASRLGQGEQYF
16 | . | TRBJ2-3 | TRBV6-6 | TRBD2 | TGTGCCAGCAGTTCTGAGCGGGGGGCGGGGACAGATACGCAGTATTTT | CASSSERGAGTDTQYF
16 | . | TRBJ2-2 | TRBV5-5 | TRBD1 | TGTGCCAGCAGCTGGGGACAGGGGGCTAACACCGGGGAGCTGTTTTTT | CASSWGQGANTGELFF
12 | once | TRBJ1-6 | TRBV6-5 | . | TGTGCCAGCAGGACAGATAATTCACCCCTCCACTTT | CASRTDNSPLHF
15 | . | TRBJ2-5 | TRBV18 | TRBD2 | TGTGCCAGCTCACCAAAGACTAGCGGTCAAGAGACCCAGTACTTC | CASSPKTSGQETQYF
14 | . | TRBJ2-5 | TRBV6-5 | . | TGTGCCAGCAGTTACTCAGACGGTGGAGAGACCCAGTACTTC | CASSYSDGGETQYF